These T cell receptor beta chains were read from a single sample in a study of shared clonotypes between healthy human individuals. Repertoires were generated with immunoSEQ multiplex PCR, while TCRdb's copy carries only in-frame clones and drops some. The profile shows roughly 86,000 clones, almost 70% of them singletons. Sequencing input: memory CD8+ T cells sorted from blood. The origin of the receptors is a man in his thirties or forties in good health. Each CDR3 is given with its conserved first and last residue. D genes are given only for firm matches. Size values are once, few and many counts, or a class for expanded clones, and some rows have none.

clone_size	v_call	d_call	j_call	cdr3_nt	cdr3_aa
NA	TRBV5-1	NA	TRBJ2-5	TGCGCCAGCAGCTTGGGGGAGTTTAACCAAGAGACCCAGTACTTC	CASSLGEFNQETQYF
NA	TRBV27	TRBD1	TRBJ2-7	TGTGCCAGCAGTTTGACCGGGACAGGGTTTGGCGAGCAGTACTTC	CASSLTGTGFGEQYF
NA	TRBV9	NA	TRBJ1-5	TGTGCCAGCAGCGTAGGGCCCAATCAGCCCCAGCATTTT	CASSVGPNQPQHF
NA	TRBV28	NA	TRBJ1-4	TGTGCCAGCAGTTTACCGGGGACATTTAATGAAAAACTGTTTTTT	CASSLPGTFNEKLFF
few	TRBV20-1	NA	TRBJ2-1	TGCAGTGCCACCCACAATGAGCAGTTCTTC	CSATHNEQFF
NA	TRBV28	NA	TRBJ2-7	TGTGCCAGCAGGTCAACCGGCTACGAGCAGTACTTC	CASRSTGYEQYF
once	TRBV4-3	NA	TRBJ2-3	TGCGCCAGCAGCCAGGACAGTATCACGGGAGATACGCAGTATTTT	CASSQDSITGDTQYF
NA	TRBV7-2	TRBD1	TRBJ2-7	TGTGCCAGCAGCACGCCTGACAGGGCCTACGAGCAGTACTTC	CASSTPDRAYEQYF
NA	TRBV5-1	NA	TRBJ2-2	TGCGCCAGCAGCTTAGGCGCGAACACCGGGGAGCTGTTTTTT	CASSLGANTGELFF
NA	TRBV6-5	TRBD1	TRBJ2-7	TGTGCCAGCAGCACCGGGACAGGGGGTTACGAGCAGTACTTC	CASSTGTGGYEQYF